The 21 T cell receptor beta chains below all came from one sample that was sequenced in a study of blood T cells in healthy people across ages. Through a sample-barcoded 5' primer and a J-beta primer mix, a second PCR was run for 7 to 11 cycles. TCRdb passed the 5' RACE reads through MiXCR, listing each CDR3 protein once. The sample has fewer than 1,200,000 distinct CDR3 sequences; 20% to 25% are singletons. These data were also filed under a second study, of T cells of mothers and their children.

Input material: blood. Every receptor here comes from a girl aged 2-10 years in good health.

CDR3 sequence: CASSFRDVENSPLHF. CDR3 coding DNA: TGTGCCAGCAGTTTCAGGGACGTAGAAAATTCACCCCTCCACTTT. The chain is built from TRBV12-3 or TRBV12-4 and TRBJ1-6; D perhaps matches TRBD1 (5 bases). The length of the CDR3 is 15 residues. Trimming shortened V by 3 bases and J by 7 bases, and 13 bases separated the two germline ends.

V gene TRBV15 combines with J gene TRBJ1-1; D call uncertain. Trimming took off 4 bases at V and 4 bases at J, with 19 bases between the two ends. CDR3 length equals 16 residues. Germline V gene sequence: CDR1 LNHNV, CDR2 YYDKDF (reference sequence). The CDR3 here is CATSTSATGFVTEAFF. Written as DNA, the CDR3 is TGTGCCACCAGCACCTCTGCCACCGGGTTTGTCACTGAAGCTTTCTTT.

The chain links TRBV9 to TRBJ2-5; D is ambiguous. V was trimmed by 4 bases and J by 5 bases, leaving 12 bases between them. This CDR3 has 13 amino acids. Germline CDR1 SGDLS, CDR2 YYNGEE. The CDR3 region is CASSRVLGETQYF. The CDR3 DNA reads as TGTGCCAGCAGCAGGGTGCTTGGGGAGACCCAGTACTTC. The complete variable domain, with remaining parts taken from reference TRBV9 and TRBJ2-5, reads DSGVTQTPKHLITATGQRVTLRCSPRSGDLSVYWYQQSLDQGLQFLIQYYNGEERAKGNILERFSAQQFPDLHSELNLSSLELGDSALYFCASSRVLGETQYFGPGTRLLVL.

This chain joins TRBV6-5 and TRBJ1-2; no definite D call. From germline, CDR1 is MNHEY and CDR2 SVGAGI. This CDR3 is 15 amino acids long. V was trimmed by 1 base and J by 3 bases, leaving 12 bases between them. The CDR3 DNA follows: TGTGCCAGCAGTTACTATGGGCCCCTTGACTATGGCTACACCTTC. This gives the protein CASSYYGPLDYGYTF.

The gene calls are TRBV20-1 and TRBJ2-1; D is perhaps TRBD2 (5 bases). This CDR3 comprises 12 residues. V was pared by 5 bases and J by 7 bases, with 12 bases between. Germline CDR1 DFQATT, CDR2 SNEGSKA (reference sequence). CDR3: CSAPLVPNEQFF. CDR3 bases: TGCAGTGCTCCACTAGTTCCAAATGAGCAGTTCTTC.

V gene TRBV4-1 combines with J gene TRBJ2-5; D remains ambiguous. The assigned J gene may be wrong: the sequence end matches TRBJ2-7 better. The CDR3 is 14 residues long. Germline CDR1 reads MGHRA; CDR2 reads YSYEKL. For the CDR3, the DNA is TGCGCCAGCAGCCTTTCCCCAGATGCCTACGAGCAGTACTTC. Its translation: CASSLSPDAYEQYF.

This clonotype has only a few counts. The chain combines TRBV4-2 with TRBJ2-7; 11 nucleotides match TRBD2. Per the germline V gene, CDR1 is LGHNA and CDR2 is YNFKEQ. This CDR3 region has 16 residues. J was trimmed by 2 bases and V by 4 bases; bases with no gene match: 7. CDR3 protein: CASSPEVSGRAYEQYF. CDR3 nucleotides: TGTGCCAGCAGCCCCGAGGTTAGCGGGAGGGCCTACGAGCAGTACTTC.

In this sample, this clonotype turned up a few times. This chain uses TRBV29-1 with TRBJ2-6; TRBD2 is a possible D gene (7 bases). The CDR3 has 15 amino acids. Germline V gene data show CDR1 as SQVTM and CDR2 as ANQGSEA. The V end was cut by 5 bases, the J end by 1 base, with 12 bases between. The DNA for the CDR3 is TGCAGCGTTCTAGGGGGGGGATCTGGGGCCAACGTCCTGACTTTC. It yields the protein CSVLGGGSGANVLTF.

In this sample, this clonotype turned up a few times. V usage is TRBV29-1 and J usage is TRBJ2-7; a weak D match, TRBD2 (5 bases). This CDR3 spans 12 amino acids. V was cut by 6 bases and J by 6 bases, with 15 bases left in between. In germline, CDR1 is SQVTM, CDR2 ANQGSEA. The CDR3 coding sequence is TGCAGCGTCAGTCCCCAGGCGGGCGAGCAGTACTTC. This sequence encodes CSVSPQAGEQYF.

The gene calls are TRBV7-9 and TRBJ2-5; 9 bases line up with TRBD2. The CDR3 extends over 18 amino acids. The germline CDR1 and CDR2 sequences are SEHNR and FQNEAQ (reference sequence). Trimming cost V 5 bases and J 5 bases; bases outside gene matches: 18. The CDR3 DNA reads as TGTGCCAGCAGCCCTAGGCCTTGGACTAGCGCGAGTGGGGAGACCCAGTACTTC. As protein: CASSPRPWTSASGETQYF. The full variable domain, its missing parts supplied by reference TRBV7-9 and TRBJ2-5, is DTGVSQNPRHKITKRGQNVTFRCDPISEHNRLYWYRQTLGQGPEFLTYFQNEAQLEKSRLLSDRFSAERPKGSFSTLEIQRTEQGDSAMYLCASSPRPWTSASGETQYFGPGTRLLVL.

A few counts support this clonotype. CDR3 sequence reads: CASSSSGLAKNEQFF. Here the CDR3 DNA reads TGTGCCAGCAGCTCCTCGGGACTAGCGAAAAATGAGCAGTTCTTC. This chain joins TRBV13 and TRBJ2-1; 10 nucleotides match TRBD2. The CDR3 is made up of 15 amino acids. Germline trimming cut 4 bases from V and 7 bases from J; bases unmatched to any gene: 7. The germline gives CDR1 PRHDT, CDR2 FYEKMQ (reference sequence).

This clonotype was counted only a few times. The chain recombines TRBV6-5 with TRBJ2-3, with D perhaps TRBD2 (6 bases). The CDR3 is made up of 16 amino acids. Trimming left V 2 bases short and J 4 bases short, with 16 bases between. The germline gives CDR1 MNHEY, CDR2 SVGAGI. The CDR3 DNA is TGTGCCAGCAGTTACACCGGGCTAGCGACACCAGATACGCAGTATTTT. Amino acids: CASSYTGLATPDTQYF.

This sequence joins TRBV6-2 or TRBV6-3 and TRBJ1-1; 7 nucleotides align to TRBD1. Germline V gene data show CDR1 as MNHEY and CDR2 as SVGEGT. The length of the CDR3 is 14 residues. V dropped 6 bases and J dropped 3; count of bases not matched to a gene: 7. The CDR3 loop reads CASRTRDSHTEAFF. CDR3 in DNA: TGTGCCAGCAGGACTCGGGACAGCCACACTGAAGCTTTCTTT.

This clonotype appeared a few times. The rearrangement uses TRBV21-1 and TRBJ2-5; TRBD1 reflects the table's D call only, with no check against the DNA. TRBV21-1 is deemed a pseudogene. This CDR3 comprises 15 residues. This chain's CDR3 is CASSGAGLYQETQYF. The CDR3 region has the DNA TGTGCCAGCAGTGGGGCAGGACTGTACCAAGAGACCCAGTACTTC.

This clonotype was seen more than once but under ten times. The V call is TRBV4-2, the J call TRBJ2-7; 8 positions match TRBD2. The CDR3 consists of 14 residues. The junction had 7 bases not matched to a gene; V was cut back by 4 bases and J by 5 bases. Germline V gene sequence: CDR1 LGHNA, CDR2 YNFKEQ. CDR3 amino acids: CASSPTLAGNEQYF. The CDR3 region has the DNA TGTGCCAGCAGCCCCACCTTAGCGGGAAACGAGCAGTACTTC.

The V call is TRBV6-2 or TRBV6-3, the J call TRBJ2-5; D is ambiguous. This CDR3 spans 12 amino acids. V lost 2 bases and J 7 bases, leaving 8 bases between the germline ends. Germline V lookup: CDR1 MNHEY, CDR2 SVGEGT. The CDR3 DNA is TGTGCCAGCAGTTACGGCCGGCGGACCCAGTACTTC. It translates to CASSYGRRTQYF.

The rearrangement uses TRBV9 and TRBJ1-1; D is unresolved. Germline CDR1 is SGDLS and CDR2 is YYNGEE. The CDR3 loop spans 16 amino acids. The ends were cut back, 4 bases at V and 3 bases at J, with 19 bases in the middle. CDR3 sequence: CASSPTTQEVDTEAFF. In DNA form, the CDR3 reads TGTGCCAGCAGCCCTACTACTCAGGAGGTTGACACTGAAGCTTTCTTT.

V and J are TRBV7-2 and TRBJ1-6; D might be TRBD1 (5 bases). The germline V gene has CDR1 SGHTA and CDR2 FQGNSA. The CDR3 consists of 13 residues. Trimming cost V 3 bases and J 10 bases, with 10 bases left between them. The CDR3 nucleotides are TGTGCCAGCAGCTTCCCAGGGTACTCACCCCTCCACTTT. This encodes CASSFPGYSPLHF.

The chain uses TRBV12-3 or TRBV12-4 and TRBJ1-3; D ambiguous. The germline V and J ends were trimmed by 3 bases and 3 bases, with 6 bases remaining between them. The length of the CDR3 is 13 residues. CDR3: CASSFLIGNTIYF. CDR3 DNA: TGTGCCAGCAGTTTTCTGATTGGAAACACCATATATTTT.

This clonotype was picked up a small number of times. This rearrangement joins TRBV28 to TRBJ1-2; possibly TRBD1 for D (6 bases). The CDR3 runs 14 residues. Per the germline V gene, CDR1 is MDHEN and CDR2 is SYDVKM. Trimming took 5 bases from V and 8 from J, leaving 18 bases between them. The CDR3 region is CASSPSNRARGYTF. For the CDR3, the DNA is TGTGCCAGCAGTCCAAGTAACAGGGCCCGAGGCTACACCTTC.

Written as DNA, the CDR3 is TGCAGCGTCCAACAGGGGGCAATCCCAGATACGCAGTATTTT. Its translation: CSVQQGAIPDTQYF. This chain links TRBV29-1 with TRBJ2-3, with 9 bases matching TRBD1. Germline assignment: CDR1 SQVTM and CDR2 ANQGSEA. The CDR3 is 14 amino acids. Germline trimming cut 6 bases from V and 4 bases from J; bases unmatched to any gene: 8.